This T cell receptor (beta chain) was sequenced for a study of T cell repertoires in cytomegalovirus infection. TCRdb independently ran MiXCR on the reads; one entry per CDR3 protein. The sample gives 310,000 or so distinct CDR3 sequences, roughly 9.3% of which show up once; around 2.4% is in the top ten. V was clipped by 7 bases and J by 3 bases, with 17 bases between them. The CDR3 spans 14 residues. Germline CDR1 SQVTM, CDR2 ANQGSEA. This sequence originates from a human donor in good health (CMV status not recorded). Some clones in this sample may be carry-over from other donors' samples. This sequence joins TRBV29-1 and TRBJ2-3; a weak D match, TRBD1 (5 bases). Material for sequencing was PBMCs. Here the CDR3 reads CSATSREGTDTQYF. DNA of the CDR3: TGCAGCGCCACCTCCAGGGAAGGGACAGATACGCAGTATTTT.